This T cell receptor (beta chain) was sequenced for a study of PD-1 blockade in classical Hodgkin lymphoma. General study results and limits: TCR diversity rose significantly by C4D1 in CD4+ but not CD8+ cells. Before treatment, complete responders showed about the same diversity as newly diagnosed patients.

Note on this clone: The antigen is not known.

The repertoire was sequenced with immunoSEQ multiplex PCR; TCRdb's copy has only in-frame clones and lacks some. The table shows around 50,000 clones, with around 93% occurring only once. There was relapse after autologous stem cell transplantation in every patient, and there was variation in brentuximab vedotin exposure. This sample comprised peripheral blood mononuclear cells (PBMCs), obtained before the second cycle of nivolumab. This TCR was recovered from a human donor with classical Hodgkin lymphoma.

CDR3 protein: CASSHRAGGWNTEAFF. In DNA form, the CDR3 reads TGTGCCAGCAGCCATCGCGCGGGGGGGTGGAACACTGAAGCTTTCTTT. The chain uses TRBV5-6 and TRBJ1-1; tentatively, D is TRBD1 (5 bases). V was cut by 4 bases and J by 1 base, with 17 bases left in between. There are 16 residues in the CDR3. Germline assignment: CDR1 SGHDT and CDR2 YYEEEE.